The 22 T cell receptor beta chains listed next were all sequenced from one sample in a study of T-cell reconstitution after alpha-beta-depleted transplantation in children. Construction of the TCRbeta library involved unique molecular identifiers. One entry per CDR3 protein results from TCRdb running MiXCR on the PCR reads. Here the sample spans around 580,000 distinct CDR3 sequences, roughly 23% being singletons. The material sequenced was PBMCs, mostly from graft donor cells, taken 360 days after TCRalphabeta/CD19-depleted stem cell transplant. The receptors were gathered from a boy under two years old who had a stem cell transplant for acute myeloid leukemia, so the T cells may come from the graft donor.

Many counts were recorded for this clonotype. The chain has TRBV29-1 and TRBJ2-4; 8 nucleotides match TRBD1. This CDR3 is 14 amino acids long. In germline, CDR1 is SQVTM, CDR2 ANQGSEA. V gave up 1 base and J gave up 6 bases; unmatched junction bases: 5. CDR3 protein: CSVEVTGVGNIQYF. In nucleotides, the CDR3 is TGCAGCGTTGAAGTGACAGGGGTGGGAAACATTCAGTACTTC. Full variable domain (missing parts from reference TRBV29-1 and TRBJ2-4): SAVISQKPSRDICQRGTSLTIQCQVDSQVTMMFWYRQQPGQSLTLIATANQGSEATYESGFVIDKFPISRPNLTFSTLTVSNMSPEDSSIYLCSVEVTGVGNIQYFGAGTRLSVL.

In its sample, this clonotype was seen a few times. The chain combines TRBV20-1 with TRBJ1-2, with D possibly TRBD1 on 6 matching bases. Trimming pared 6 bases from V and 4 bases from J, leaving 15 bases between. This CDR3 has 13 residues. Germline V gene lookup returns CDR1 DFQATT and CDR2 SNEGSKA (reference sequence). The CDR3 reads CSAALTGTYGYTF. In nucleotides, the CDR3 is TGCAGTGCCGCCCTCACAGGGACCTATGGCTACACCTTC.

The chain uses TRBV29-1 and TRBJ1-1; D unresolved. CDR3 size: 14 residues. V was cut by 7 bases and J by 4 bases, with 19 bases left in between. Germline CDR1 is SQVTM and CDR2 is ANQGSEA. CDR3 sequence reads: CSGRTAGLGTEAFF. CDR3 DNA: TGCAGCGGAAGGACGGCGGGTCTAGGCACTGAAGCTTTCTTT.

Here the CDR3 DNA reads TGTGCCAGCAGTTACTCCCTTGGACTGGGAAGCGAGACCCAGTACTTC. It codes for CASSYSLGLGSETQYF. The chain combines TRBV6-5 with TRBJ2-5, with a possible D match to TRBD2 (5 bases). Germline CDR1 is MNHEY and CDR2 is SVGAGI. Trimming cost V 0 bases and J 5 bases, with 16 bases left between them. The CDR3 runs 16 residues.

V gene TRBV20-1 combines with J gene TRBJ2-3; D gene uncertain. V gave up 6 bases and J gave up 4 bases, with 8 bases separating them. Germline V lookup: CDR1 DFQATT, CDR2 SNEGSKA (reference sequence). This CDR3 comprises 11 residues. The CDR3 sequence: CSADVPDTQYF. The CDR3 coding sequence is TGCAGTGCCGATGTCCCAGATACGCAGTATTTT.

The chain couples TRBV11-1 to TRBJ2-1; TRBD1 might be the D (6 bases). Trimming cost V 4 bases and J 9 bases, with 13 bases left between them. The CDR3 totals 13 residues. Looked up from germline, CDR1 is SGHAT and CDR2 is FQDESV (reference sequence). The CDR3 protein is CASSSRGWSEQFF. The CDR3 nucleotides read TGTGCCAGCAGCTCTAGGGGGTGGAGTGAGCAGTTCTTC.

The V and J genes are TRBV18 and TRBJ1-4; the D gene is possibly TRBD1 (5 bases). Deletions cut 2 bases from V and 1 base from J, with 8 bases between. This CDR3 contains 15 residues. Germline loops: CDR1 KGHSH, CDR2 LQKENI. This CDR3 is CASSPEQGTNEKLFF. CDR3 nucleotides: TGTGCCAGCTCACCAGAGCAGGGAACTAATGAAAAACTGTTTTTT.

This clonotype was detected a few times. The chain is built from TRBV21-1 and TRBJ2-7; the D call in the table, TRBD1, was not verified against the DNA. TRBV21-1 is a recognized pseudogene. The length of the CDR3 is 17 residues. The CDR3 loop is CASSTNTGQGYSYEQYV. DNA for the CDR3: TGTGCCAGCAGCACGAACACCGGACAGGGCTATTCCTACGAGCAGTACGTC.

As to this clonotype: A read error may account for a junction end that differs from germline. V gene TRBV12-3 or TRBV12-4 combines with J gene TRBJ2-1; TRBD2 matches at 9 bases. The CDR3 covers 19 residues. The CDR3 is CASCFRSGGGALSWAEQFF. The CDR3 DNA sequence: TGTGCCAGCTGTTTCCGGTCAGGCGGGGGGGCCCTTTCGTGGGCTGAGCAGTTCTTC.

This clonotype was found many times. This chain joins TRBV12-3 or TRBV12-4 and TRBJ2-1; 8 bases map to TRBD1. The CDR3 length is 16 residues. Losses at the gene ends were 2 bases for V and 6 bases for J; bases not matched to a gene: 9. The CDR3 region has the DNA TGTGCCAGCAGTTTAAGCCTCGGACAGGGTGGCAATGAGCAGTTCTTC. This encodes CASSLSLGQGGNEQFF.

This clonotype was observed a handful of times. This chain joins TRBV4-3 and TRBJ1-5, with D possibly being TRBD1 (5 bases). The CDR3 consists of 14 residues. From germline, CDR1 is LGHNA and CDR2 YSLEER. V lost 1 base and J lost 1, with 5 bases in between. In DNA form, the CDR3 reads TGCGCCAGCAGCCAAGGACAGAGCAATCAGCCCCAGCATTTT. The encoded protein is CASSQGQSNQPQHF.

The rearrangement links TRBV20-1 to TRBJ2-1, with a tentative D call TRBD1 (6 bases). Per the germline V gene, CDR1 is DFQATT and CDR2 is SNEGSKA (reference sequence). The CDR3 covers 11 residues. Between the trimmed V and J ends, which lost 3 bases and 9 bases, there was a span of 9 bases. Here the CDR3 DNA reads TGCAGTGCTAGCAGGGGAATTGAGCAGTTCTTC. Translated, it gives CSASRGIEQFF.

In its sample, this clonotype was seen many times. The chain has TRBV5-5 and TRBJ2-7; possible D gene TRBD2, 6 bases. Germline assignment: CDR1 SGHKS and CDR2 YYEKEE (reference sequence). CDR3 length equals 10 residues. Trimming pared 6 bases from V and 7 bases from J, leaving 8 bases between. CDR3 amino acids: CASNAGEQYF. The CDR3 region has the DNA TGTGCCAGCAACGCGGGGGAGCAGTACTTC.

J is TRBJ2-5 and V is TRBV6-5; D gene ambiguous. Trimming cost V 5 bases and J 5 bases, with 6 bases left between them. Germline assignment: CDR1 MNHEY and CDR2 SVGAGI. This CDR3 is built from 11 residues. CDR3 in DNA: TGTGCCAGCAGTGGGGTGGAGACCCAGTACTTC. Translation: CASSGVETQYF.

This clonotype was observed a handful of times. V gene TRBV20-1 combines with J gene TRBJ2-3, with D tentatively TRBD2 (5 bases). From germline, CDR1 is DFQATT and CDR2 SNEGSKA (reference sequence). Trimming removed 4 bases at V and 2 bases at J, with 7 bases between. The CDR3 contains 12 residues. The CDR3 DNA is TGCAGTGCTACCGGGAACACAGATACGCAGTATTTT. This sequence encodes CSATGNTDTQYF.

This rearrangement joins TRBV20-1 to TRBJ2-3; D possibly corresponds to TRBD1 (5 bases). The V end was cut by 5 bases, the J end by 0 bases, with 12 bases between. The germline gives CDR1 DFQATT, CDR2 SNEGSKA (reference sequence). The CDR3 length is 14 residues. Here the CDR3 reads CSAGASRSTDTQYF. In DNA, the CDR3 is TGCAGTGCTGGGGCCTCACGTAGCACAGATACGCAGTATTTT.

This clonotype showed up just once. The chain links TRBV2 to TRBJ2-4, with 11 bases identical to TRBD2. From germline, CDR1 is SNHLY and CDR2 FYNNEI. The CDR3 spans 17 residues. Trimming at V came to 6 bases and at J to 5 bases, leaving 12 bases not matched to a gene. The CDR3 DNA follows: TGTGCCAGCAGCCAACTGGGACTAGCGGAAAGAGAAAACATTCAGTACTTC. Encoded protein: CASSQLGLAERENIQYF.

The V gene is TRBV15, the J gene TRBJ2-5; a weak D match, TRBD1 (6 bases). Per the germline V gene, CDR1 is LNHNV and CDR2 is YYDKDF (reference sequence). The CDR3 spans 13 residues. V gave up 6 bases and J gave up 3 bases, with 11 bases separating them. The CDR3 here is CATSQGLEETQYF. CDR3 in DNA: TGTGCCACCAGTCAGGGGCTGGAAGAGACCCAGTACTTC.

The chain is built from TRBV5-6 and TRBJ2-1; the D is unclear. Germline-derived CDR1 and CDR2 are SGHDT and YYEEEE. The V end was cut by 4 bases, the J end by 9 bases, with 17 bases between. CDR3 length equals 14 residues. The CDR3 DNA reads as TGTGCCAGCAGCGCTATGGTATTTCCCCCTGAGCAGTTCTTC. Protein product: CASSAMVFPPEQFF. Looking up the rest from reference TRBV5-6 and TRBJ2-1 gives the full variable domain: DAGVTQSPTHLIKTRGQQVTLRCSPKSGHDTVSWYQQALGQGPQFIFQYYEEEERQRGNFPDRFSGHQFPNYSSELNVNALLLGDSALYLCASSAMVFPPEQFFGPGTRLTVL.

This clonotype was observed many times. This chain links TRBV11-1 with TRBJ2-7; D might be TRBD1 (7 bases). CDR1 is SGHAT and CDR2 is FQDESV in the germline V gene (reference sequence). The CDR3 covers 19 residues. V was trimmed by 3 bases and J by 0 bases, leaving 24 bases between them. Here the CDR3 reads CASSFGGLTGTYHSYEQYV. CDR3 DNA sequence: TGTGCCAGCAGCTTTGGGGGACTGACAGGGACTTACCACTCCTACGAGCAGTACGTC.

Only a few counts were recorded for this clonotype. The V gene is TRBV11-2, the J gene TRBJ2-1; D not certain. This CDR3 region has 18 residues. Trimming cost V 2 bases and J 0 bases, with 17 bases left between them. Germline-derived CDR1 and CDR2 are SGHAT and FQNNGV. CDR3 loop: CASSLYPALWSSYNEQFF. CDR3 nucleotides: TGTGCCAGCAGCTTATACCCCGCCTTATGGAGCTCCTACAATGAGCAGTTCTTC.

In its sample, this clonotype was seen a few times. The chain carries TRBV29-1 and TRBJ1-4, with D tentatively TRBD1 (6 bases). CDR3 length: 13 amino acids. Trimming left V 2 bases short and J 8 bases short, with 12 bases between. Germline V gives CDR1 SQVTM, CDR2 ANQGSEA. The CDR3 region is CSVERAGDEKLFF. CDR3 nucleotide sequence: TGCAGCGTTGAACGGGCAGGGGACGAAAAACTGTTTTTT.